Shown below are 12 T cell receptor beta chains from a single sample sequenced in a study of blood T cell repertoires in COVID-19. Libraries were prepared by immunoSEQ multiplex PCR; TCRdb keeps only in-frame clonotypes and omits some of them. Altogether around 260,000 clones are present, about 83% being singletons, with the ten largest covering 7.5% to 10%. Sequenced: peripheral blood. All receptors derive from a woman in her 50s who had recovered from COVID-19.

This clone was counted between two and nine times. The rearrangement joins TRBV7-8 to TRBJ1-1; 7 bases are shared with TRBD1. V shed 5 bases, J shed 0 bases, and the junction held 3 bases outside the gene matches. The CDR3 contains 14 residues. Germline values: CDR1 SGHVS, CDR2 FQNEAQ. The CDR3 sequence is CASSPGQLNTEAFF. For the CDR3, the DNA is TGTGCCAGCAGCCCGGGACAGTTGAACACTGAAGCTTTCTTT.

The chain links TRBV29-1 to TRBJ2-1; perhaps TRBD2 as D (6 bases). The germline gives CDR1 SQVTM, CDR2 ANQGSEA. V lost 4 bases to trimming and J lost 7 bases, with 14 bases between them. This CDR3 is built from 13 residues. As DNA, the CDR3 is TGCAGCGTTGCCCTCCAACGGGAGAATGAGCAGTTCTTC. Its translation is CSVALQRENEQFF.

The CDR3 region is CASSPEDSTEAFF. As DNA, the CDR3 is TGTGCCAGCAGCCCGGAAGACAGTACTGAAGCTTTCTTT. The rearrangement uses TRBV2 and TRBJ1-1, with D perhaps matching TRBD1 (5 bases). The V end was cut by 6 bases, the J end by 5 bases, with 13 bases between. Germline V CDR1 and CDR2: SNHLY, FYNNEI. CDR3 size: 13 residues.

DNA of the CDR3: TGTGCCAGCAGCCAAGGGGGCGGGGTGGGGACGCAGTATTTT. Translation: CASSQGGGVGTQYF. The chain has TRBV3-1 (or the pseudogene TRBV3-2) and TRBJ2-3; maybe TRBD2 (6 bases). CDR3 length: 14 residues. The germline V and J ends were trimmed by 1 base and 9 bases, with 14 bases remaining between them. The V gene's germline CDR1 is LGHDT and CDR2 YNNKEL (reference sequence).

V is TRBV5-4 and J is TRBJ1-6, with D possibly being TRBD1 (6 bases). V was trimmed by 4 bases and J by 5 bases, leaving 16 bases between them. CDR3 size: 16 residues. CDR1 and CDR2 from the germline V gene are SGHNT and YYREEE (reference sequence). CDR3 region: CASSETQGLNNSPLHF. The CDR3 region has the DNA TGTGCCAGCAGCGAAACCCAGGGGTTGAATAATTCACCCCTCCACTTT.

In this sample, this clone turned up once. CDR3 protein: CASSFGSGSRYEQFF. The CDR3 nucleotides read TGTGCCAGCAGCTTTGGTAGCGGGAGTAGGTATGAGCAGTTCTTC. The chain employs TRBV7-3 and TRBJ2-1, with 9 bases lining up with TRBD2. The CDR3 has 15 residues. The J segment lost 8 bases and the V segment lost 3 bases, leaving 8 bases of the junction unmatched. CDR1 and CDR2 from the germline V gene are SGHTA and FQGTGA.

CDR3 sequence (DNA): TGCGCCAGCAGCTTACAGGGGTTTGTCACAGATACGCAGTATTTT. Its protein product is CASSLQGFVTDTQYF. The V and J genes are TRBV5-1 and TRBJ2-3; 7 nucleotides match TRBD1. The trim removed 2 bases at V and 2 bases at J, leaving 5 bases unmatched. Germline assignment: CDR1 SGHRS and CDR2 YFSETQ. The CDR3 sequence is 15 residues long.

J is TRBJ1-5 and V is TRBV6-2 or TRBV6-3; D is unclear. This CDR3 contains 16 residues. V was pared by 5 bases and J by 0 bases, with 14 bases between. The germline gives CDR1 MNHEY, CDR2 SVGEGT. CDR3 sequence (DNA): TGTGCCAGCAGTCCATTCACGGGAGGTAGCAATCAGCCCCAGCATTTT. Protein: CASSPFTGGSNQPQHF.

The table lists this clone with a count of one. The chain links TRBV3-1 (or the pseudogene TRBV3-2) to TRBJ1-4, with a weak D call TRBD1 (5 bases). The CDR3 runs to 16 residues. V shed 0 bases and J shed 3 bases, with 11 bases lying between them. Germline V gene lookup returns CDR1 LGHDT and CDR2 YNNKEL (reference sequence). The CDR3 nucleotides read TGTGCCAGCAGCCAAGAGCAGGGCCTCCCTAATGAAAAACTGTTTTTT. Protein product: CASSQEQGLPNEKLFF.

This clone was detected a few times. The chain couples TRBV28 to TRBJ2-6; D not certain. Germline V gives CDR1 MDHEN, CDR2 SYDVKM. The V gene lost 5 bases and the J gene lost 0 bases, with 14 bases spanning the gap. The CDR3 is 17 amino acids. The CDR3 reads CASSPAGSRSGANVLTF. For the CDR3, the DNA is TGTGCCAGCAGTCCGGCAGGATCACGCTCTGGGGCCAACGTCCTGACTTTC.

Here the CDR3 reads CASSSPYRQRSGGYTF. CDR3 nucleotides: TGTGCCAGTAGTAGTCCCTACCGACAGAGGAGTGGTGGCTACACCTTC. The chain has TRBV19 and TRBJ1-2, with D tentatively TRBD1 (5 bases). The V gene lost 4 bases and the J gene lost 7 bases, with 22 bases spanning the gap. Germline V gives CDR1 LNHDA, CDR2 SQIVND (reference sequence). The CDR3 spans 16 residues.

The rearrangement uses TRBV30 and TRBJ2-1, with 12 bases lining up with TRBD1. The CDR3 has 16 residues. Germline CDR1 GTSNPN, CDR2 SVGIG (reference sequence). The trim removed 0 bases at V and 6 bases at J, leaving 6 bases unmatched. CDR3 coding DNA: TGTGCCTGGAGTGTACTAGGGACAGGGGGCCTCAATGAGCAGTTCTTC. It translates to CAWSVLGTGGLNEQFF.